This passage covers 8 T cell receptor beta chains from one sample sequenced in a study of T cell responses to AZD1222 COVID-19 vaccine. The method was immunoSEQ multiplex PCR; TCRdb's version includes in-frame clones alone and lacks a portion of them. The profile covers some 150,000 clones, with 85% to 90% appearing a single time and roughly 4% taken by the ten largest. The starting material was peripheral blood, obtained 28 days after the second AZD1222 dose. These receptors were obtained from an adult who received the AZD1222 COVID-19 vaccine.

The table lists this clone with a count of one. The CDR3 bases are TGCAGTGCTCAGGGATCAGATACGCAGTATTTT. Protein product: CSAQGSDTQYF. The J gene is TRBJ2-3, the V gene TRBV20-1, with a tentative D call TRBD1 (5 bases). The V end lost 5 bases, the J end lost 4 bases, and 7 bases lay between the germline ends. CDR3 size: 11 residues. Looked up from germline, CDR1 is DFQATT and CDR2 is SNEGSKA (reference sequence).

The chain combines TRBV21-1 with TRBJ2-1; TRBD1, as called in the table, went unchecked against the DNA. TRBV21-1 is a recognized pseudogene. The CDR3 consists of 18 residues. CDR3 bases: TGTGCCAGCAGCAAATTCTCAGACACGTGCCTGATGTTGGATGAGCAGTTCTTC. Amino acids: CASSKFSDTCLMLDEQFF.

This clone was seen once. The chain uses TRBV9 and TRBJ2-7; 8 bases match TRBD2. The CDR3 is 16 amino acids. J lost 3 bases, V lost 0 bases, and 8 bases had no gene match. Germline V CDR1 and CDR2: SGDLS, YYNGEE. The CDR3 here is CASSVGASGPFYEQYF. As DNA, the CDR3 is TGTGCCAGCAGCGTAGGGGCTAGCGGGCCCTTCTACGAGCAGTACTTC.

The chain employs TRBV7-3 and TRBJ1-2, with TRBD1 matching 7 bases. The CDR3 contains 14 residues. Looked up from germline, CDR1 is SGHTA and CDR2 is FQGTGA. Germline trimming cut 8 bases from V and 2 bases from J; bases unmatched to any gene: 8. Written as DNA, the CDR3 is TGTGCCAGCGCTCAGGGGGGCGCAAACTATGGCTACACCTTC. It specifies CASAQGGANYGYTF.

The J gene is TRBJ2-3, the V gene TRBV11-3; D remains ambiguous. This CDR3 region has 13 residues. The germline CDR1 and CDR2 sequences are SGHNT and YENEEA. V shed 0 bases and J shed 6 bases, with 7 bases lying between them. The CDR3 DNA reads as TGTGCCAGCAGCTTAGATCGGGCGGATACGCAGTATTTT. Its translation is CASSLDRADTQYF.

Turning to this clone: A read error may account for a junction end that differs from germline. The V call is TRBV18, the J call TRBJ2-2; perhaps D is TRBD1 or TRBD2 (5 bases each). Germline V gene sequence: CDR1 KGHSH, CDR2 LQKENI. The CDR3 is made up of 14 amino acids. The CDR3 DNA reads TGTGCCAGCTCACCGGGACCACTTTACCGGTCGCCGGTTTTT. Protein product: CASSPGPLYRSPVF.

This rearrangement joins TRBV29-1 to TRBJ1-1; D gene ambiguous. The length of the CDR3 is 13 residues. V was shortened by 6 bases and J by 0 bases, with 11 bases between the two germline ends. Germline V gene lookup returns CDR1 SQVTM and CDR2 ANQGSEA. The CDR3 bases are TGCAGCGTGACCAAGGGTATGAACACTGAAGCTTTCTTT. Amino acid sequence: CSVTKGMNTEAFF.

This clone was seen once. The V and J genes are TRBV11-2 and TRBJ1-6; TRBD1 matches 8 bases. The CDR3 runs to 16 residues. V lost 4 bases, J lost 5 bases, and 7 bases stayed unmatched. Germline V gene data show CDR1 as SGHAT and CDR2 as FQNNGV. The CDR3 nucleotides read TGTGCCAGCAGCTATCCGGACAGGGCAAATAATTCACCCCTCCACTTT. Protein product: CASSYPDRANNSPLHF.